This TCR beta chain was profiled in a study of untreated major depressive disorder. General study findings and limits: Compared with controls, depressed patients showed more TRBV05-01 (Vbeta 5.1) usage in CD4+ T cells.

There are 15 residues in the CDR3. Germline CDR1 SGHTA, CDR2 FQGNSA. With 4 bases clipped from V and 4 bases from J, the junction kept 9 bases outside the gene matches. Each depressed patient was matched pairwise with a non-depressed control on sex, age, current smoking status and body mass index. Magnetic negative selection enriched CD4+ T cells from thawed PBMCs. Only in-frame clones appear in the TCRdb table, and some are missing; sequencing was by immunoSEQ multiplex PCR. The table shows some 20,000 clones, with around 87% occurring only once. Worth noting for this clone: Its antigen is not identified.

This clonotype was obtained from a woman between 25 and 40 years old in good health. Sequencing was done on a sample of CD4+ T cells from PBMCs. The rearrangement joins TRBV7-2 to TRBJ2-7; 8 bases map to TRBD1. This chain's CDR3 is CASSSGTGHQYEQYF. DNA for the CDR3: TGTGCCAGCAGCTCAGGGACAGGCCACCAATACGAGCAGTACTTC.